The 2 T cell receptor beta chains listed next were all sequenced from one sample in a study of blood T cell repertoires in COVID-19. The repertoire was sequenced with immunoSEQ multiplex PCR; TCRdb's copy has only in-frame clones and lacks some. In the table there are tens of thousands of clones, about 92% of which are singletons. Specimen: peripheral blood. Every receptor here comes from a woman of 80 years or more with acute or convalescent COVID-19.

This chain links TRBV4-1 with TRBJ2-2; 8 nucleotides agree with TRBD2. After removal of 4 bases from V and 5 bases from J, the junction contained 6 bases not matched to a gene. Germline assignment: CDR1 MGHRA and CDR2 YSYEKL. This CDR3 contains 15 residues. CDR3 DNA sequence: TGCGCCAGCAGCCGTCGGGAGGGGACTACCGGGGAGCTGTTTTTT. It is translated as CASSRREGTTGELFF.

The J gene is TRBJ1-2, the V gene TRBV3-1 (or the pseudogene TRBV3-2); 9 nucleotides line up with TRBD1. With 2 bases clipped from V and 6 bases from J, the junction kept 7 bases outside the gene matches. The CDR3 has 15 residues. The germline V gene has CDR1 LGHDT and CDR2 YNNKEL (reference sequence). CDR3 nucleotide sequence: TGTGCCAGCAGCCAAAATCAAGGACAGGGGAATGGCTACACCTTC. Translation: CASSQNQGQGNGYTF.